The clone carrying this TCR beta chain was seen just once. Using immunoSEQ multiplex PCR, the repertoire was profiled, and TCRdb retains in-frame clones only, with some absent. The sample lists about 84,000 clones; about 68% were seen once. This entry comes from a study of blood T cell repertoires in COVID-19. The receptor was derived from a man in his forties or fifties with active or convalescent COVID-19. Sequenced: peripheral blood.

The CDR3, as DNA: TGCAGCGTCGGACAGGGGGGGACCTACGAGCAGTACTTC. Amino acids: CSVGQGGTYEQYF. The chain has TRBV29-1 and TRBJ2-7; 10 nucleotides align to TRBD1. From germline, CDR1 is SQVTM and CDR2 ANQGSEA. The J segment lost 2 bases and the V segment lost 6 bases, leaving 4 bases of the junction unmatched. CDR3 length equals 13 residues.